These 6 T cell receptor beta chains came from one sample sequenced in a study of control samples from healthy donors and cancer patients. Assay: immunoSEQ multiplex PCR; the TCRdb copy retains only in-frame clones and omits some. The table includes about 130,000 clones, just under 95% detected once. The specimen sequenced was blood. These receptor sequences come from a man aged 18 to 29 in good health.

This chain joins TRBV24-1 and TRBJ1-1; D is ambiguous. The CDR3 has 15 residues. Germline V CDR1 and CDR2: KGHDR, SFDVKD. V was shortened by 5 bases and J by 2 bases, with 14 bases between the two germline ends. CDR3 amino acids: CATSGPTTTNTEAFF. CDR3 coding DNA: TGTGCCACCAGTGGGCCCACTACTACCAACACTGAAGCTTTCTTT.

The chain is built from TRBV4-1 and TRBJ2-1; tentative D call: TRBD2 (7 bases). CDR1 and CDR2 from the germline V gene are MGHRA and YSYEKL. The V end was cut by 1 base, the J end by 6 bases, with 13 bases between. This CDR3 contains 15 residues. The CDR3 sequence is CASSQGRGGINEQFF. CDR3 nucleotides: TGCGCCAGCAGCCAAGGGCGCGGGGGCATCAATGAGCAGTTCTTC.

The rearrangement uses TRBV5-1 and TRBJ2-1; TRBD2 matches at 9 bases. Trimming removed 4 bases from V and 7 bases from J; junction bases left unmatched: 12. Germline V CDR1 and CDR2: SGHRS, YFSETQ. This CDR3 is 16 amino acids long. The CDR3 DNA reads as TGCGCCAGCAGCCCTATCGAAGCGGGGGGCGAGAATGAGCAGTTCTTC. It encodes CASSPIEAGGENEQFF. Full variable domain (missing parts from reference TRBV5-1 and TRBJ2-1): KAGVTQTPRYLIKTRGQQVTLSCSPISGHRSVSWYQQTPGQGLQFLFEYFSETQRNKGNFPGRFSGRQFSNSRSEMNVSTLELGDSALYLCASSPIEAGGENEQFFGPGTRLTVL.

The chain carries TRBV27 and TRBJ1-6, with D possibly TRBD1 on 5 matching bases. Deletions cut 6 bases from V and 4 bases from J, with 19 bases between. There are 17 residues in the CDR3. CDR1 is MNHEY and CDR2 is SMNVEV in the germline V gene (reference sequence). The CDR3 here is CASRTSTGTGYNSPLHF. The CDR3 bases are TGTGCCAGCAGAACATCTACCGGGACGGGGTATAATTCACCCCTCCACTTT.

V usage is TRBV4-2 and J usage is TRBJ1-3; tentative D call: TRBD1 (5 bases). This CDR3 is built from 15 residues. CDR1 is LGHNA, CDR2 YNFKEQ, per germline. Trimming cost V 4 bases and J 0 bases, with 10 bases left between them. The CDR3 loop reads CASSLTGSSGNTIYF. DNA of the CDR3: TGTGCCAGCAGCCTTACAGGTAGCTCTGGAAACACCATATATTTT.

The J gene is TRBJ2-7, the V gene TRBV19, with 9 nucleotides matching TRBD1. The J segment lost 7 bases and the V segment lost 4 bases, leaving 5 bases of the junction unmatched. CDR3 length equals 13 residues. Germline assignment: CDR1 LNHDA and CDR2 SQIVND (reference sequence). The DNA for the CDR3 is TGTGCCAGTAGTAGCCAGACAGGGGGTGAGCAGTACTTC. It is translated as CASSSQTGGEQYF.